The rows below give T cell receptor beta chains drawn from one sample of a study of shared clonotypes between healthy human individuals. Clones were read by immunoSEQ multiplex PCR, and TCRdb kept only the in-frame ones, dropping some. The sample has roughly 1,800,000 clones, roughly 95% seen once; the top ten hold 1% to 1.5%. The source material was naive CD8+ T cells sorted from blood. The receptors here all came from a man aged 18 to 29 in good health. Both conserved end residues are part of each CDR3. A D gene is named only where the DNA matches it firmly. Clone size is stated in some rows and not others, as once, few, many or a class when expanded.

j_call d_call v_call clone_size cdr3_nt cdr3_aa
TRBJ2-1 . TRBV7-9 . TGTGCCAGCAGTCAACAGGGATCCTCCTACAATGAGCAGTTCTTC CASSQQGSSYNEQFF
TRBJ2-1 TRBD1 TRBV7-8 . TGTGCCAGCAGCTCTAACCCCCGGGACAGGGGGGATGAGCAGTTCTTC CASSSNPRDRGDEQFF
TRBJ2-7 TRBD1 TRBV27 few TGTGCCAGCAGTTTCGGGACAGACTACGAGCAGTACTTC CASSFGTDYEQYF
TRBJ2-4 . TRBV4-1 . TGCGCCAGCAGCCAAGAAGACAGATACAAAAACATTCAGTACTTC CASSQEDRYKNIQYF
TRBJ1-4 . TRBV7-9 . TGTGCCAGCAGCTCCATGGGGCAGGGTGGTGAAAAACTGTTTTTT CASSSMGQGGEKLFF
TRBJ1-1 . TRBV19 . TGTGCCAGTAGCGTACCCGACACTGAAGCTTTCTTT CASSVPDTEAFF
TRBJ2-7 . TRBV4-1 . TGCGCCAGCAGCCAAGAGGAGACCCTTTTAGGCGCCGAGCAGTACTTC CASSQEETLLGAEQYF
TRBJ2-1 TRBD2 TRBV5-6 . TGTGCCAGCATCTTTAGCGGGGAATACAATGAGCAGTTCTTC CASIFSGEYNEQFF
TRBJ1-5 . TRBV21-1 . TGTGCCACCCTACAGGGGGCACCGAGATATAGCAATCAGCCCCAGCATTTT CATLQGAPRYSNQPQHF
TRBJ1-4 . TRBV7-2 . TGTGCCAGCAGCCCGGACGGGTGGAGTGAAAAACTGTTTTTT CASSPDGWSEKLFF
TRBJ2-7 TRBD2 TRBV4-1 . TGCGCCAGCAGCCAAAAGGGCGGGACTAGCGGAACCTCCTACGAGCAGTACTTC CASSQKGGTSGTSYEQYF
TRBJ2-7 . TRBV27 . TGTGCCAGCAGTTTGGGCAGGGTCTACGAGCAGTACTTC CASSLGRVYEQYF
TRBJ1-2 . TRBV28 once TGTGCCAGCAGACCCTTCGAGGGCCTTACAATCCGGGGCTACACCTTC CASRPFEGLTIRGYTF
TRBJ2-5 . TRBV11-2 . TGTGCCAGCAGCTTATGGGGACTCGGGGACCAGAATGGGGAGACCCAGTACTTC CASSLWGLGDQNGETQYF
TRBJ2-1 TRBD2 TRBV12-5 . TGTGCTAGTGGCCTGACTAGCGGGAGACGGAATGAGCAGTTCTTC CASGLTSGRRNEQFF
TRBJ2-7 TRBD2 TRBV6-5 . TGTGCCAGCAGGCCCAGCGGGGAGGGCTACGAGCAGTACTTC CASRPSGEGYEQYF
TRBJ2-1 . TRBV10-2 . TGCGCCAGCAGTGACGGAGGTGAGCAGTTCTTC CASSDGGEQFF
TRBJ2-2 TRBD2 TRBV12-5 . TGTGCTAGTGGTCGTCGGCTAGCGGGGCTGAACACCGGGGAGCTGTTTTTT CASGRRLAGLNTGELFF
TRBJ2-7 . TRBV6-1 . TGTGCCAGCAGTGAAACCCCCCTGGGGGACGTATCCTACGAGCAGTACTTC CASSETPLGDVSYEQYF
TRBJ2-6 . TRBV13 . TGTGCCAGCAGCTTAGAGATCTCTGGGGCCAACGTCCTGACTTTC CASSLEISGANVLTF
TRBJ1-2 . TRBV4-3 . TGCGCCAGCAGCCAAGACAGGGGTAACTCTGGCTACACCTTC CASSQDRGNSGYTF
TRBJ2-2 . TRBV9 . TGTGCCAGCAGCCTGGGCCCCTCCGGGGAGCTGTTTTTT CASSLGPSGELFF
TRBJ2-3 . TRBV10-3 . TGTGCCATCAGTGAGTCGTGGGAAGGGGCTAGCACAGATACGCAGTATTTT CAISESWEGASTDTQYF
TRBJ2-7 TRBD1 TRBV11-2 . TGTGCCAGCAGCTTTACAGGGGGCCCCTCCTACGAGCAGTACTTC CASSFTGGPSYEQYF
TRBJ2-3 . TRBV11-2 . TGTGCCAGCAACCCGACGTTAGGAGATACGCAGTATTTT CASNPTLGDTQYF
TRBJ1-2 . TRBV27 . TGTGCCAGCAGTTTGCAGGGTGGTAGGTATGGCTACACCTTC CASSLQGGRYGYTF
TRBJ2-7 . TRBV7-9 . TGTGCCAGCAGCTTAATTGGGTCAGAACAGTACTTC CASSLIGSEQYF
TRBJ2-7 . TRBV6-5 . TGTGCCAGCAGTTACTCGACAGGACAAAGGAGCTACGAGCAGTACTTC CASSYSTGQRSYEQYF
TRBJ1-4 . TRBV15 . TGTGCCACCAGCAGAGCAGGGAACCCCCTACCGGCCTCTAATGAAAAACTGTTTTTT CATSRAGNPLPASNEKLFF
TRBJ2-1 . TRBV11-3 . TGTGCCAGCAGCTTAGATATGAACAATGAGCAGTTCTTC CASSLDMNNEQFF